This entry lists 22 T cell receptor beta chains sequenced from one sample in a study of T cells in tuberculosis. Regarding time point: new active TB diagnosis, blood taken before or within 7 days of starting treatment. Method: immunoSEQ multiplex PCR; TCRdb's copy keeps in-frame clones and lacks some. This table has about 35,000 clones, about 90% appearing once. The material was PBMCs, obtained at tuberculosis diagnosis. The receptor source for this set is an adult with tuberculosis. Some clones in this sample may be carry-over from other donors' samples.

The chain carries TRBV11-3 and TRBJ2-7; 7 bases line up with TRBD1. Germline V gene lookup returns CDR1 SGHNT and CDR2 YENEEA. The V segment lost 2 bases and the J segment 3 bases; nucleotides outside the gene matches: 7. The CDR3 totals 15 residues. CDR3 bases: TGTGCCAGCAGCTTACGACAGGGCTGGGGCTACGAGCAGTACTTC. Its protein is CASSLRQGWGYEQYF.

The V and J genes are TRBV5-4 and TRBJ2-7; the D gene is possibly TRBD2 (6 bases). Germline V gene lookup returns CDR1 SGHNT and CDR2 YYREEE (reference sequence). With 6 bases removed from V and 0 bases from J, the gap between germline ends came to 13 bases. This CDR3 has 14 residues. The CDR3 sequence is CASNTLGSSYEQYF. CDR3 nucleotide sequence: TGTGCCAGCAATACCCTCGGGAGCTCCTACGAGCAGTACTTC.

The chain combines TRBV5-1 with TRBJ2-7, with a weak D call TRBD1 (6 bases). This CDR3 region has 14 residues. CDR1 is SGHRS, CDR2 YFSETQ, per germline. V lost 4 bases and J lost 3, with 14 bases in between. CDR3 loop: CASSPEGQHYEQYF. CDR3 nucleotides: TGCGCCAGCAGCCCGGAAGGACAGCACTACGAGCAGTACTTC.

The rearrangement uses TRBV5-1 and TRBJ2-3; 8 nucleotides line up with TRBD2. The CDR3 spans 16 residues. Germline V CDR1 and CDR2: SGHRS, YFSETQ. V gave up 1 base and J gave up 2 bases; unmatched junction bases: 6. The CDR3 DNA reads as TGCGCCAGCAGCTTGACTAGCGGATTCCACACAGATACGCAGTATTTT. Its translation: CASSLTSGFHTDTQYF. Looking up the rest from reference TRBV5-1 and TRBJ2-3 gives the full variable domain: KAGVTQTPRYLIKTRGQQVTLSCSPISGHRSVSWYQQTPGQGLQFLFEYFSETQRNKGNFPGRFSGRQFSNSRSEMNVSTLELGDSALYLCASSLTSGFHTDTQYFGPGTRLTVL.

CDR3 amino acids: CASASGGAYEQYF. The CDR3, as DNA: TGTGCCAGTGCTAGCGGGGGGGCCTACGAGCAGTACTTC. The rearrangement links TRBV19 to TRBJ2-7, with 12 bases aligning to TRBD2. The CDR3 is 13 amino acids. V lost 8 bases and J lost 2; bases outside the gene matches: 1. Germline assignment: CDR1 LNHDA and CDR2 SQIVND (reference sequence).

The chain recombines TRBV6-5 with TRBJ1-2, with D maybe TRBD1 (6 bases). With 6 bases removed from V and 4 bases from J, the gap between germline ends came to 12 bases. The CDR3 covers 13 residues. Looked up from germline, CDR1 is MNHEY and CDR2 is SVGAGI. CDR3 residues: CASSETGFYGYTF. The CDR3 coding sequence is TGTGCCAGCAGCGAAACAGGGTTCTATGGCTACACCTTC.

This clone came up a few times. Other nucleotide sequences in the sample specify the same CDR3. The chain joins TRBV5-1 to TRBJ1-2; TRBD1 might be the D (5 bases). Germline values: CDR1 SGHRS, CDR2 YFSETQ. V lost 3 bases and J 4 bases, leaving 10 bases between the germline ends. This CDR3 is 13 amino acids long. The CDR3 here is CASSSTVGYGYTF. The CDR3 DNA reads as TGCGCCAGCAGCTCGACAGTCGGCTATGGCTACACCTTC.

V usage is TRBV10-1 and J usage is TRBJ1-1, with 7 nucleotides matching TRBD1. The ends lost 3 bases at V and 6 bases at J; junction bases unmatched: 10. The CDR3 extends over 15 amino acids. Germline CDR1 is WNHNN and CDR2 is SYGVQD (reference sequence). DNA of the CDR3: TGCGCCAGCAGTGACCCTCATCAGGGGGTTGCTGAAGCTTTCTTT. Its translation: CASSDPHQGVAEAFF.

This chain connects TRBV6-1 to TRBJ2-1; D remains ambiguous. Deletions cut 2 bases from V and 0 bases from J, with 11 bases between. The germline V gene encodes CDR1 MNHNS and CDR2 SASEGT. The CDR3 spans 16 residues. For the CDR3, the DNA is TGTGCCAGCAGTGAATCTCGGGTTGGCTCCTACAATGAGCAGTTCTTC. It specifies CASSESRVGSYNEQFF.

This clone appeared once. The J gene is TRBJ1-6, the V gene TRBV5-5; 9 bases align to TRBD1. Germline assignment: CDR1 SGHKS and CDR2 YYEKEE (reference sequence). The ends lost 4 bases at V and 10 bases at J; junction bases unmatched: 18. This CDR3 has 18 amino acids. This chain's CDR3 is CASSPPVGQGTNHSPLHF. CDR3 sequence (DNA): TGTGCCAGCAGCCCACCTGTAGGACAGGGGACCAATCACTCACCCCTCCACTTT. The whole variable domain, remainder taken from reference TRBV5-5 and TRBJ1-6, is DAGVTQSPTHLIKTRGQQVTLRCSPISGHKSVSWYQQVLGQGPQFIFQYYEKEERGRGNFPDRFSARQFPNYSSELNVNALLLGDSALYLCASSPPVGQGTNHSPLHFGNGTRLTVT.

This clone has just a few counts. The V gene is TRBV7-9, the J gene TRBJ1-5, with TRBD1 matching over 11 bases. V shed 2 bases and J 6 bases; nucleotides not matched to a gene: 9. The CDR3 loop spans 17 amino acids. From germline, CDR1 is SEHNR and CDR2 FQNEAQ (reference sequence). The CDR3 loop is CASSLSGQGVDGQPQHF. Here the CDR3 DNA reads TGTGCCAGCAGCTTATCGGGACAGGGGGTTGACGGTCAGCCCCAGCATTTT.

V is TRBV7-2 and J is TRBJ1-6; D call uncertain. Germline-derived CDR1 and CDR2 are SGHTA and FQGNSA. CDR3 length: 16 amino acids. Trimming cost V 6 bases and J 7 bases, with 19 bases left between them. The CDR3 region has the DNA TGTGCCAGCAGTCAAAAGAGGGTAGGAACCAATTCACCCCTCCACTTT. This encodes CASSQKRVGTNSPLHF.

This clone has a single count. The chain carries TRBV11-2 and TRBJ2-7; the D gene is possibly TRBD2 (7 bases). Per germline, CDR1 SGHAT and CDR2 FQNNGV. Trimming left V 5 bases short and J 3 bases short, with 14 bases between. This CDR3 has 14 amino acids. The CDR3 DNA reads as TGTGCCAGCAGCCAAGAGGGGGGGCACTACGAGCAGTACTTC. Amino acids: CASSQEGGHYEQYF.

The V gene is TRBV4-2, the J gene TRBJ2-1, with D possibly matching TRBD2 (5 bases). CDR3 length equals 15 residues. Germline loops: CDR1 LGHNA, CDR2 YNFKEQ. Trimming stripped 4 bases from V and 0 bases from J, with 10 bases between. The CDR3 bases are TGTGCCAGCAGCCGTAGCGCTGGCTCCTACAATGAGCAGTTCTTC. Protein product: CASSRSAGSYNEQFF.

The rearrangement links TRBV29-1 to TRBJ1-5; maybe TRBD1 (5 bases). Trimming left V 2 bases short and J 7 bases short, with 12 bases between. Germline loops: CDR1 SQVTM, CDR2 ANQGSEA. The CDR3 is 13 amino acids. CDR3 protein: CSVETGEGQPQHF. The DNA for the CDR3 is TGCAGCGTTGAAACGGGGGAAGGGCAGCCCCAGCATTTT.

This clone showed up just once. The chain uses TRBV14 and TRBJ1-2; weak D call: TRBD1 (6 bases). CDR3 length equals 16 residues. CDR1 is SGHDN, CDR2 FVKESK, per germline. V lost 5 bases to trimming and J lost 2 bases, with 18 bases between them. CDR3 nucleotides: TGTGCCAGCAGCGGGGTATTTAACAGGGCCAACTATGGCTACACCTTC. This gives the protein CASSGVFNRANYGYTF.

The chain recombines TRBV4-1 with TRBJ2-7, with 8 nucleotides matching TRBD2. The CDR3 loop spans 21 amino acids. V was clipped by 0 bases and J by 0 bases; unmatched bases: 19. Germline V gene lookup returns CDR1 MGHRA and CDR2 YSYEKL. CDR3 sequence reads: CASSQDVLIFTGTSASYEQYF. CDR3 nucleotides: TGCGCCAGCAGCCAAGACGTCTTAATTTTTACCGGGACTAGTGCCTCCTACGAGCAGTACTTC.

The chain combines TRBV27 with TRBJ2-1; D might be TRBD1 (6 bases). V lost 5 bases to trimming and J lost 6 bases, with 17 bases between them. The CDR3 totals 15 residues. The V gene's germline CDR1 is MNHEY and CDR2 SMNVEV (reference sequence). CDR3 region: CASSPQGPNSNEQFF. Written as DNA, the CDR3 is TGTGCCAGCAGTCCACAGGGTCCAAATTCCAATGAGCAGTTCTTC.

The rearrangement uses TRBV5-1 and TRBJ2-1; tentative D call: TRBD2 (5 bases). Germline V CDR1 and CDR2: SGHRS, YFSETQ. The V gene lost 0 bases and the J gene lost 6 bases, with 16 bases spanning the gap. The CDR3 length is 16 residues. CDR3 sequence: CASSLGLGGLGNEQFF. The CDR3 coding sequence is TGCGCCAGCAGCTTGGGGTTAGGAGGCTTAGGCAATGAGCAGTTCTTC. Full variable domain (outside the CDR3, taken from reference TRBV5-1 and TRBJ2-1): KAGVTQTPRYLIKTRGQQVTLSCSPISGHRSVSWYQQTPGQGLQFLFEYFSETQRNKGNFPGRFSGRQFSNSRSEMNVSTLELGDSALYLCASSLGLGGLGNEQFFGPGTRLTVL.

The gene calls are TRBV27 and TRBJ1-5; maybe TRBD1 (5 bases). Germline CDR1 MNHEY, CDR2 SMNVEV (reference sequence). Between the trimmed V and J ends, which lost 1 base and 7 bases, there was a span of 17 bases. This CDR3 has 16 amino acids. CDR3 loop: CASSLLGGGFGQPQHF. The CDR3, as DNA: TGTGCCAGCAGTTTATTGGGGGGTGGGTTTGGGCAGCCCCAGCATTTT.

This clone was counted once. This chain uses TRBV9 with TRBJ1-1; tentatively, D is TRBD1 (5 bases). The CDR3 runs to 17 residues. The V and J ends lost 0 bases and 1 base respectively, with 16 bases between them. In germline, CDR1 is SGDLS, CDR2 YYNGEE. CDR3: CASSVEGYGGTNTEAFF. CDR3 DNA sequence: TGTGCCAGCAGCGTAGAGGGGTATGGGGGGACGAACACTGAAGCTTTCTTT.

The CDR3: CASSPLGGGNGYNEQFF. The CDR3 bases are TGTGCCAGCTCACCACTAGGGGGGGGAAACGGCTACAATGAGCAGTTCTTC. The chain has TRBV18 and TRBJ2-1; TRBD2 might be the D (7 bases). Germline values: CDR1 KGHSH, CDR2 LQKENI. The CDR3 contains 17 residues. Trimming pared 1 base from V and 3 bases from J, leaving 16 bases between.